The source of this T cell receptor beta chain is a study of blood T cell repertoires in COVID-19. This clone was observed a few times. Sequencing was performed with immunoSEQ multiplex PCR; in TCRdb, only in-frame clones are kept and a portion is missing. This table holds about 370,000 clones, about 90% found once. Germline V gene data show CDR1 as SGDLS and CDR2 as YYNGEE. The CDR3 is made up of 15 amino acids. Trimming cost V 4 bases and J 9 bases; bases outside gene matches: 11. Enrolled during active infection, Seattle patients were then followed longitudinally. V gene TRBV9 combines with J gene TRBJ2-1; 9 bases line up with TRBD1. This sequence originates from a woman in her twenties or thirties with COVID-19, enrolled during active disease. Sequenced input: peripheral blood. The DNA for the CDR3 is TGTGCCAGCAGCCAGGGGGGACAGGGAACGGGTGAGCAGTTCTTC. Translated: CASSQGGQGTGEQFF.